These 21 T cell receptor beta chains originate from one sample sequenced in a study of neoadjuvant nivolumab and ipilimumab in lung cancer. Assay: immunoSEQ multiplex PCR; the TCRdb copy retains only in-frame clones and omits some. The sample holds 25,000 to 30,000 clones, about 83% seen once. Sequencing was performed on tumor tissue, taken after neoadjuvant nivolumab, alone or with ipilimumab, at or shortly before surgery. Receptors originate from an adult with non-small cell lung cancer.

The chain recombines TRBV29-1 with TRBJ2-3; no definite D call. V gave up 5 bases and J gave up 5 bases, with 14 bases separating them. The CDR3 is made up of 13 amino acids. CDR1 and CDR2 from the germline V gene are SQVTM and ANQGSEA. The CDR3 coding sequence is TGCAGCGTTCAAAGGATTTCAGAAGATACGCAGTATTTT. It encodes CSVQRISEDTQYF.

This clone has just one count. V gene TRBV5-4 combines with J gene TRBJ1-2; 9 nucleotides line up with TRBD1. CDR3 length: 15 amino acids. Germline CDR1 SGHNT, CDR2 YYREEE (reference sequence). Trimming removed 6 bases from V and 1 base from J; junction bases left unmatched: 7. The CDR3 DNA is TGTGCCAGCACCTCTCCGACAGGGGGTAACTATGGCTACACCTTC. The encoded protein is CASTSPTGGNYGYTF.

This chain links TRBV5-1 with TRBJ2-1, with D tentatively TRBD1 (6 bases). V lost 4 bases to trimming and J lost 0 bases, with 17 bases between them. Germline V gene sequence: CDR1 SGHRS, CDR2 YFSETQ. This CDR3 is built from 17 residues. The CDR3 sequence: CASSLRTDTSSYNEQFF. The CDR3 DNA reads TGCGCCAGCAGCCTACGGACAGACACCAGCTCCTACAATGAGCAGTTCTTC. Full variable domain (remainder filled in from reference TRBV5-1 and TRBJ2-1): KAGVTQTPRYLIKTRGQQVTLSCSPISGHRSVSWYQQTPGQGLQFLFEYFSETQRNKGNFPGRFSGRQFSNSRSEMNVSTLELGDSALYLCASSLRTDTSSYNEQFFGPGTRLTVL.

The J gene is TRBJ2-4, the V gene TRBV4-1, with 9 bases aligning to TRBD1. The J segment lost 7 bases and the V segment lost 2 bases, leaving 9 bases of the junction unmatched. The germline CDR1 and CDR2 sequences are MGHRA and YSYEKL. The CDR3 runs to 16 residues. CDR3 sequence: CASSQSTGGALNIQYF. The DNA of the CDR3 is TGCGCCAGCAGCCAATCGACAGGGGGGGCCTTGAACATTCAGTACTTC.

This sequence joins TRBV5-4 and TRBJ1-4; D gene ambiguous. In germline, CDR1 is SGHNT, CDR2 YYREEE (reference sequence). Trimming shortened V by 4 bases and J by 8 bases, and 12 bases separated the two germline ends. The CDR3 contains 13 residues. The DNA for the CDR3 is TGTGCCAGCAGCCAAGAGACGGGCGAAAAACTGTTTTTT. Translating gives CASSQETGEKLFF. Using reference TRBV5-4 and TRBJ1-4 for the parts outside the CDR3, the full variable domain is ETGVTQSPTHLIKTRGQQVTLRCSSQSGHNTVSWYQQALGQGPQFIFQYYREEENGRGNFPPRFSGLQFPNYSSELNVNALELDDSALYLCASSQETGEKLFFGSGTQLSVL.

The chain couples TRBV12-5 to TRBJ2-2; D unresolved. There are 15 residues in the CDR3. Germline V lookup: CDR1 LGHNT, CDR2 FRNRAP. Trimming pared 3 bases from V and 4 bases from J, leaving 12 bases between. CDR3 coding DNA: TGTGCTAGTGGTTTTGACACCCAAACCACCGGGGAGCTGTTTTTT. It yields the protein CASGFDTQTTGELFF.

Turning to this clone: At one of its ends the junction is not consistent with the germline gene, which may arise from a read error. The V and J genes are TRBV27 and TRBJ1-2; 8 nucleotides match TRBD1. This CDR3 region has 13 residues. The germline V gene has CDR1 MNHEY and CDR2 SMNVEV (reference sequence). In DNA, the CDR3 is TGTGCCAGCAGTCTTCCCTGGACAGGGCGAGAACACTTC. It is translated as CASSLPWTGREHF.

As regards this clone: Sequence at one end of the junction differs from germline and may be a read error. This chain connects TRBV6-1 to TRBJ2-1; 11 nucleotides agree with TRBD1. The CDR3 runs 15 residues. CDR1 and CDR2 (germline): MNHNS, SASEGT. The DNA of the CDR3 is TGTGCCAGCACTGAAGGACAGGGGGCTAGCAATGAGCAGTTCTTC. Protein: CASTEGQGASNEQFF.

V usage is TRBV18 and J usage is TRBJ2-7, with a weak D call TRBD2 (5 bases). CDR1 KGHSH and CDR2 LQKENI come from the germline V gene. Trimming took off 3 bases at V and 0 bases at J, with 12 bases between the two ends. The CDR3 spans 15 residues. The CDR3 spells CASSPQAVHSYEQYF. CDR3 bases: TGTGCCAGCTCACCCCAAGCGGTGCACTCCTACGAGCAGTACTTC. The full variable domain, completed using reference TRBV18 and TRBJ2-7, is NAGVMQNPRHLVRRRGQEARLRCSPMKGHSHVYWYRQLPEEGLKFMVYLQKENIIDESGMPKERFSAEFPKEGPSILRIQQVVRGDSAAYFCASSPQAVHSYEQYFGPGTRLTVT.

The CDR3 spells CAIRLAGEITDTQYF. The CDR3 DNA is TGTGCCATCAGGTTAGCGGGGGAGATCACAGATACGCAGTATTTT. The gene calls are TRBV10-3 and TRBJ2-3, with 9 bases matching TRBD2. Germline CDR1 and CDR2: ENHRY and SYGVKD. The CDR3 is 15 amino acids. The V segment lost 6 bases and the J segment 2 bases; nucleotides outside the gene matches: 6.

This sequence joins TRBV10-3 and TRBJ1-2, with D possibly matching TRBD1 (5 bases). The germline gives CDR1 ENHRY, CDR2 SYGVKD. V dropped 1 base and J dropped 3 bases, with 9 bases sitting between them. The CDR3 sequence is 14 residues long. CDR3 loop: CAISELSGDYGYTF. The CDR3 nucleotides read TGTGCCATCAGTGAGTTGTCGGGGGACTATGGCTACACCTTC.

The V and J genes are TRBV4-2 and TRBJ2-1, with 10 positions matching TRBD2. The CDR3 runs to 18 residues. Germline V gene lookup returns CDR1 LGHNA and CDR2 YNFKEQ. With 4 bases clipped from V and 4 bases from J, the junction kept 13 bases outside the gene matches. CDR3 nucleotides: TGTGCCAGCAGCCCCTCCCACAGCGGGGGGGCGGTGTACAATGAGCAGTTCTTC. Protein sequence: CASSPSHSGGAVYNEQFF.

The chain combines TRBV4-1 with TRBJ2-2; maybe TRBD1 (5 bases). Germline V gene sequence: CDR1 MGHRA, CDR2 YSYEKL. The CDR3 is 16 amino acids. Trimming took off 0 bases at V and 6 bases at J, with 14 bases between the two ends. The CDR3 is CASSQEGARAAGELFF. The CDR3 DNA reads TGCGCCAGCAGCCAAGAGGGTGCCAGGGCAGCCGGGGAGCTGTTTTTT.

This clone has only one observation. The gene calls are TRBV14 and TRBJ2-1, with D maybe TRBD1 (5 bases). V was shortened by 1 base and J by 8 bases, with 18 bases between the two germline ends. Looked up from germline, CDR1 is SGHDN and CDR2 is FVKESK. The CDR3 spans 16 residues. The CDR3 spells CASSQVLKYEGDEQFF. CDR3 coding DNA: TGTGCCAGCAGCCAAGTGCTAAAGTACGAAGGGGATGAGCAGTTCTTC.

The chain is built from TRBV7-6 and TRBJ1-6, with D possibly being TRBD1 (5 bases). The CDR3 contains 18 residues. Between the trimmed V and J ends, which lost 1 base and 3 bases, there was a span of 16 bases. Germline V gene sequence: CDR1 SGHVS, CDR2 FNYEAQ. The chain's CDR3 is CASSLEGSGQGYNSPLHF. In DNA, the CDR3 is TGTGCCAGCAGCTTAGAGGGCAGCGGGCAGGGCTATAATTCACCCCTCCACTTT. Full variable domain (missing parts from reference TRBV7-6 and TRBJ1-6): GAGVSQSPRYKVTKRGQDVALRCDPISGHVSLYWYRQALGQGPEFLTYFNYEAQQDKSGLPNDRFSAERPEGSISTLTIQRTEQRDSAMYRCASSLEGSGQGYNSPLHFGNGTRLTVT.

This clone was seen only a few times. The J gene is TRBJ1-5, the V gene TRBV2, with D unclear. The CDR3 loop spans 15 amino acids. Trimming took off 1 base at V and 3 bases at J, with 10 bases between the two ends. Germline V lookup: CDR1 SNHLY, CDR2 FYNNEI. CDR3 amino acids: CASSEGRSPNQPQHF. In DNA, the CDR3 is TGTGCCAGCAGTGAAGGACGAAGTCCCAATCAGCCCCAGCATTTT.

V and J are TRBV28 and TRBJ2-3; 11 bases match TRBD2. The CDR3 extends over 16 amino acids. CDR1 and CDR2 from the germline V gene are MDHEN and SYDVKM. The V gene end was trimmed by 3 bases and the J gene end by 2 bases; junction bases not matched to a gene: 4. CDR3 nucleotide sequence: TGTGCCAGCAGTTTCGGGACTAGCGGCCTCACAGATACGCAGTATTTT. Protein sequence: CASSFGTSGLTDTQYF.

The CDR3 loop reads CASSPTGLNEQYF. The DNA of the CDR3 is TGTGCCAGCAGCCCGACAGGGCTTAACGAGCAGTACTTC. V and J are TRBV11-2 and TRBJ2-7, with 7 bases that match TRBD1. Germline CDR1 is SGHAT and CDR2 is FQNNGV. The V and J ends lost 5 bases and 5 bases, in that order; junction bases with no gene match: 6. CDR3 length: 13 amino acids.

In its sample, this clone ranks as large. This chain links TRBV5-4 with TRBJ2-1; D may correspond to TRBD1 or TRBD2 (5 bases each). The CDR3 has 13 amino acids. V was shortened by 2 bases and J by 8 bases, with 11 bases between the two germline ends. Germline CDR1 SGHNT, CDR2 YYREEE (reference sequence). As DNA, the CDR3 is TGTGCCAGCAGCTTAGACCGGGACGATGAGCAGTTCTTC. Protein sequence: CASSLDRDDEQFF.

V and J are TRBV19 and TRBJ2-5, with 7 bases identical to TRBD1. Germline loops: CDR1 LNHDA, CDR2 SQIVND (reference sequence). CDR3 length equals 13 residues. V was pared by 4 bases and J by 2 bases, with 1 base of the junction left unmatched. CDR3 nucleotide sequence: TGTGCCAGTAGTAGGACAGGACAAGAGACCCAGTACTTC. Translating gives CASSRTGQETQYF.

J is TRBJ1-1 and V is TRBV6-5; D is unclear. This CDR3 region has 12 residues. The V end was cut by 8 bases, the J end by 11 bases, with 18 bases between. Germline V CDR1 and CDR2: MNHEY, SVGAGI. The CDR3 here is CASGETRAKAFF. The DNA for the CDR3 is TGTGCCAGCGGTGAGACCCGTGCGAAGGCTTTCTTT.